This T cell receptor beta chain was retrieved from a study of cytomegalovirus exposure and HLA in healthy donors. Looking at the study overall: Roughly 180 million T cells yielded roughly 100 million unique TCR beta sequences, as an earlier analysis found. Around 80 million unique TCR sequences came from HLA-typed donors in an early release. General study findings and limits: A later analysis reportedly found that, within productive TCRs, an Asian-associated ancestry cluster had fewer N-insertions than the mean observed across the roughly 630 donors. Researchers left out some V segments, among them TRBV6-2 and TRBV6-3, as indistinguishable.

The J segment lost 2 bases and the V segment lost 3 bases, leaving 0 bases of the junction unmatched. This CDR3 has 13 amino acids. Per the germline V gene, CDR1 is LGHNA and CDR2 is YNFKEQ. This clone was detected only a few times. Its target is not known. Both 60 Vbeta primers and 13 Jbeta primers went into the PCR. Repertoires were generated with immunoSEQ multiplex PCR, while TCRdb's copy carries only in-frame clones and drops some. The table records 90,000 to 110,000 clones, 69% of them present only once. The chain combines TRBV4-2 with TRBJ2-7, with TRBD1 matching 8 bases. Specimen: PBMCs. The TCR sequence derives from a man between 25 and 39 years old in good health and CMV-seronegative. The CDR3, as DNA: TGTGCCAGCAGCCAGGGACAGGCCTACGAGCAGTACTTC. Translation gives CASSQGQAYEQYF.